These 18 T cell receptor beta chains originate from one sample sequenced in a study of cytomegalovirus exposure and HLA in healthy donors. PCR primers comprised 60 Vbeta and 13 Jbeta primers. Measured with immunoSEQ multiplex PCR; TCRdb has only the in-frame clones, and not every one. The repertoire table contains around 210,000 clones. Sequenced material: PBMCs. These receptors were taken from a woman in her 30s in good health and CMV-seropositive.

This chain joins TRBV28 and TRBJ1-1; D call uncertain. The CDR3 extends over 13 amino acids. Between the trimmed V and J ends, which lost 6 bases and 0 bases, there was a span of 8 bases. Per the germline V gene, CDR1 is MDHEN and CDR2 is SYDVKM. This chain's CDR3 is CASSISVNTEAFF. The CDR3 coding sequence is TGTGCCAGCAGCATCAGCGTGAACACTGAAGCTTTCTTT.

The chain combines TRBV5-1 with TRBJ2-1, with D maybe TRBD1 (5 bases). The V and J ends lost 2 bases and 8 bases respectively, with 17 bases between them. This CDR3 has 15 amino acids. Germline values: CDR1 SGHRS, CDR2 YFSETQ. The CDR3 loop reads CASSFSLVAGYEQFF. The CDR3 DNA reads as TGCGCCAGCAGCTTCAGTTTAGTTGCAGGGTATGAGCAGTTCTTC.

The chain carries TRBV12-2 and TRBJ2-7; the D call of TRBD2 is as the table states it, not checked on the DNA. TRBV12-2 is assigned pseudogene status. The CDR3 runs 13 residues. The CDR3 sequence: CASRLNDHSEQYF. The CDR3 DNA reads TGTGCAAGTCGCTTAAATGATCATAGCGAGCAGTACTTC.

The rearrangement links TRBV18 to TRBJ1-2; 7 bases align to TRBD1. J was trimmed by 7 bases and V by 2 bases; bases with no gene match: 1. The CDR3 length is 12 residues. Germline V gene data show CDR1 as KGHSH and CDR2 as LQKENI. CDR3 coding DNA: TGTGCCAGCTCACCATCAGGGGGTGGCTACACCTTC. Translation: CASSPSGGGYTF.

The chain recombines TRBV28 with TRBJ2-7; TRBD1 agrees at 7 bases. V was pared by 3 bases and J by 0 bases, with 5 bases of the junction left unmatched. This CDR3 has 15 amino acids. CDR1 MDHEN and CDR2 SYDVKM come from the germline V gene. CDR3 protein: CASSLYRGYSYEQYF. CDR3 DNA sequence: TGTGCCAGCAGTTTGTACAGGGGATACTCCTACGAGCAGTACTTC.

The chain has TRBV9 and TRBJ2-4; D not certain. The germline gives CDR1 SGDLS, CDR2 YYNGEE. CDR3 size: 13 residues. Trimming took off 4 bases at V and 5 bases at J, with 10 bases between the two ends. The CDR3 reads CASSRGVENIQYF. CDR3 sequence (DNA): TGTGCCAGCAGCAGAGGCGTTGAAAACATTCAGTACTTC.

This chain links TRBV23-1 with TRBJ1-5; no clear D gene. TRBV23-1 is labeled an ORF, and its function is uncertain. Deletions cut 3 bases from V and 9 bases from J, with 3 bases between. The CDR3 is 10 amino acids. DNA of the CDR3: TGCGCCAGCAGTCAGAGGCCCCAGCATTTT. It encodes CASSQRPQHF.

The CDR3 bases are TGTGCCAGCCTCAAAGACAGGGAGAACACTGAAGCTTTCTTT. This sequence encodes CASLKDRENTEAFF. V usage is TRBV10-3 and J usage is TRBJ1-1; 7 bases map to TRBD1. This CDR3 contains 14 residues. Trimming took 10 bases from V and 1 from J; bases not matched to a gene: 9. Germline V gene lookup returns CDR1 ENHRY and CDR2 SYGVKD.

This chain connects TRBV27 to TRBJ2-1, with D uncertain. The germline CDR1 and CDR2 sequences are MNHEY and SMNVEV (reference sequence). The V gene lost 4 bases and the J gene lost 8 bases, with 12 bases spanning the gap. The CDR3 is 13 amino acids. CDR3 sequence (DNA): TGTGCCAGCAGTTCCGGGTCGCCCGATGAGCAGTTCTTC. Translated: CASSSGSPDEQFF.

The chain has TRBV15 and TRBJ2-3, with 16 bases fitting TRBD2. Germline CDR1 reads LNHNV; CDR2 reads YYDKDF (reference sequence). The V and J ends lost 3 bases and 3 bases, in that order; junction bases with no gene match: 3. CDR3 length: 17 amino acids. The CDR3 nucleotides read TGTGCCACCAGCAGGGGACTAGCGGGGGGGCCGACAGATACGCAGTATTTT. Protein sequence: CATSRGLAGGPTDTQYF.

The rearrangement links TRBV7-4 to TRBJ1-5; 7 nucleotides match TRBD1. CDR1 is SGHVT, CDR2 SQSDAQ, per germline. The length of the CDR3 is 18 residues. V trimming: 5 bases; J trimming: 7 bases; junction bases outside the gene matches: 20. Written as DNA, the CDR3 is TGTGCCAGCAGCCCGAGTCCGGGACAGACGCTTTCGGGGCAGCCCCAGCATTTT. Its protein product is CASSPSPGQTLSGQPQHF.

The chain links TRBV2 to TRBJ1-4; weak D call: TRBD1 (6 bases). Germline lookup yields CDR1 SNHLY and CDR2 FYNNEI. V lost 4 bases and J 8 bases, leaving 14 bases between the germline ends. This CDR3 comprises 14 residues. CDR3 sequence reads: CASSVPQGAEKLFF. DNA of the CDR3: TGTGCCAGCAGTGTGCCACAGGGAGCCGAAAAACTGTTTTTT.

For the CDR3, the DNA is TGTGCCAGTGGGGGGGGTAGCAGCTCCTACGAGCAGTACTTC. Translated: CASGGGSSSYEQYF. The rearrangement links TRBV2 to TRBJ2-7; 7 bases line up with TRBD2. Germline values: CDR1 SNHLY, CDR2 FYNNEI. The CDR3 is 14 residues long. V shed 9 bases, J shed 0 bases, and the junction held 8 bases outside the gene matches.

The CDR3 DNA is TGCAGCGTTGAGGAGCGGGGGTCCTACAATGAGCAGTTCTTC. This sequence encodes CSVEERGSYNEQFF. The J gene is TRBJ2-1, the V gene TRBV29-1, with 8 bases lining up with TRBD2. The CDR3 extends over 14 amino acids. The germline V gene encodes CDR1 SQVTM and CDR2 ANQGSEA. V dropped 3 bases and J dropped 1; count of bases not matched to a gene: 2.

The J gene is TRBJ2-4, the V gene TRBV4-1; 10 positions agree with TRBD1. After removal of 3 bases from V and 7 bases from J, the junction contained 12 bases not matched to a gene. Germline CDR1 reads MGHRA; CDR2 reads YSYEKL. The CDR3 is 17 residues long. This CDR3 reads CASSQDRGTARRNIQYF. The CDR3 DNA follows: TGCGCCAGCAGCCAGGACAGGGGGACGGCGAGGAGGAACATTCAGTACTTC.

The CDR3 nucleotides read TGCGCCAGCAGCCTCATAACAGGGGGCTATGGCTACACCTTC. Encoded protein: CASSLITGGYGYTF. V gene TRBV5-1 combines with J gene TRBJ1-2; 8 nucleotides agree with TRBD1. CDR1 is SGHRS, CDR2 YFSETQ, per germline. Trimming took 4 bases from V and 4 from J; bases not matched to a gene: 6. There are 14 residues in the CDR3.

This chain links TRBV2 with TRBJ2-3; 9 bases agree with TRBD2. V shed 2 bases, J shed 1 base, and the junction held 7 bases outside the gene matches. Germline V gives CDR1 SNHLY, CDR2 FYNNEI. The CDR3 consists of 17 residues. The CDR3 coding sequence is TGTGCCAGCAGTGAAAATAGGGCGGGAGGGGGCACAGATACGCAGTATTTT. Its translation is CASSENRAGGGTDTQYF.

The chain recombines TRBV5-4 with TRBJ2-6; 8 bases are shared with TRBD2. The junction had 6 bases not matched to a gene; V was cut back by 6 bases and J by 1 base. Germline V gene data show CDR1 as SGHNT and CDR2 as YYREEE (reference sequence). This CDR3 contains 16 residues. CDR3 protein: CASKGLERSGANVLTF. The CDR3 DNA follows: TGTGCCAGCAAGGGACTAGAACGGTCTGGGGCCAACGTCCTGACTTTC.